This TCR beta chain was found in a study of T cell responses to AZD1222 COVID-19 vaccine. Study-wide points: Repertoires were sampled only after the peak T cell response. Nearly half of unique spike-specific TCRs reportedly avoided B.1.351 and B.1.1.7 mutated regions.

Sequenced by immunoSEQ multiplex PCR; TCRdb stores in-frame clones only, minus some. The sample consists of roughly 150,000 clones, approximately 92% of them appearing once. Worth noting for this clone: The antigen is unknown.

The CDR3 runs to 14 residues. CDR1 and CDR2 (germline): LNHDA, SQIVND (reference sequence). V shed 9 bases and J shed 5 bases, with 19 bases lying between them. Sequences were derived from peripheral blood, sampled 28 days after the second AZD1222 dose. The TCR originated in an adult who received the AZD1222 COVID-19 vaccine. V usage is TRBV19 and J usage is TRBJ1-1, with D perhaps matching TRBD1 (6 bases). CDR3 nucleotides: TGTGCCAGCCAGGCCGGGGGGCGTGGGACTGAAGCTTTCTTT. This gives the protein CASQAGGRGTEAFF.